This TCR beta chain came from a study of cytomegalovirus exposure and HLA in healthy donors. The germline V gene encodes CDR1 SEHNR and CDR2 FQNEAQ (reference sequence). The CDR3 sequence is 15 residues long. V was pared by 5 bases and J by 6 bases, with 9 bases of the junction left unmatched. In regard to this clone: Antigen unknown.

Study-wide results and caveats: Immune exposure was documented only through CMV serostatus.

Primers for the PCR totalled 60 Vbeta and 13 Jbeta. The table came from immunoSEQ multiplex PCR; TCRdb's copy has only in-frame clones and leaves some out. The sample records roughly 100,000 clones, approximately 78% being singletons. Specimen: PBMCs. This chain uses TRBV7-9 with TRBJ2-2; 7 nucleotides align to TRBD1. The clonotype comes from a woman aged 40 to 49 in good health and CMV-seronegative. CDR3 bases: TGTGCCAGCAGCCGGACAGGAGGTCCGTCCGGGGAGCTGTTTTTT. Amino acids: CASSRTGGPSGELFF.